These 30 T cell receptor beta chains were all obtained from the same sample, sequenced in a study of T cell repertoires in aging, cancer and after chemotherapy. Peripheral blood genomic DNA, not sorted cells or RNA, was the template. A mixed TRB-A/B primer pool amplified rearranged TRB by multiplex touch-down PCR. TCRdb fed the multiplex PCR reads into MiXCR, producing one record per CDR3 protein. The repertoire has over 3,500 distinct CDR3 sequences, about 29% of them found once; the top ten carry around 21%. Material for sequencing was blood. The receptors shown here come from a human donor with a solid tumor.

The rearrangement uses TRBV7-3 and TRBJ2-5, with TRBD2 matching 7 bases. The CDR3 consists of 11 residues. The V segment lost 8 bases and the J segment 4 bases; nucleotides outside the gene matches: 1. Germline CDR1 reads SGHTA; CDR2 reads FQGTGA. CDR3 in DNA: TGTGCCAGCGGGGAGGGAGAGACCCAGTACTTC. Its translation is CASGEGETQYF.

V is TRBV28 and J is TRBJ2-7; D not resolved. The CDR3 has 12 residues. The germline V gene has CDR1 MDHEN and CDR2 SYDVKM. Trimming took off 5 bases at V and 0 bases at J, with 5 bases between the two ends. The CDR3 reads CASSVGSYEQYF. CDR3 nucleotides: TGTGCCAGCAGTGTCGGCTCCTACGAGCAGTACTTC.

V gene TRBV12-3 or TRBV12-4 combines with J gene TRBJ1-1; no firm D call. The V end was cut by 2 bases, the J end by 5 bases, with 6 bases between. CDR3 length: 12 residues. DNA of the CDR3: TGTGCCAGCAGTTTATCCGCTACTGAAGCTTTCTTT. This codes for CASSLSATEAFF.

V and J are TRBV20-1 and TRBJ1-2; no clear D gene. This CDR3 is 13 amino acids long. Trimming stripped 0 bases from V and 8 bases from J, with 13 bases between. Germline V gene sequence: CDR1 DFQATT, CDR2 SNEGSKA (reference sequence). CDR3 DNA sequence: TGCAGTGCTAGAGATTCCGGCCGATGGGGCTACACCTTC. Translated: CSARDSGRWGYTF.

Details on this clonotype: Since the CDR3 does not end with the conserved phenylalanine or tryptophan, this likely comes from a read error. This rearrangement joins TRBV5-6 to TRBJ2-5, with TRBD2 as a possible D gene (5 bases). Germline V gene data show CDR1 as SGHDT and CDR2 as YYEEEE. The CDR3 runs 15 residues. V lost 1 base and J lost 6, with 16 bases in between. CDR3: CASSLLGGLGKTQYS. CDR3 DNA sequence: TGTGCCAGCAGCTTGTTAGGAGGCCTGGGGAAGACCCAGTACTCC.

This clonotype was counted between two and nine times. CDR3 amino acids: CASSFGGANTGELFF. CDR3 nucleotide sequence: TGTGCCAGCAGTTTCGGGGGGGCGAACACCGGGGAGCTGTTTTTT. The chain is built from TRBV12-3 or TRBV12-4 and TRBJ2-2, with 8 bases fitting TRBD2. Trimming took 3 bases from V and 0 from J; bases not matched to a gene: 0. This CDR3 comprises 15 residues.

This sequence joins TRBV12-3 or TRBV12-4 and TRBJ1-2; no firm D call. Trimming stripped 3 bases from V and 10 bases from J, with 12 bases between. The CDR3 consists of 12 residues. The CDR3 nucleotides are TGTGCCAGCAGTTTGAGCGGGTTTGCCTACACCTTC. It specifies CASSLSGFAYTF.

Only a few counts were recorded for this clonotype. Here the CDR3 reads CSASRGRRNTGELFF. In DNA form, the CDR3 reads TGCAGTGCTAGTCGCGGGAGGCGTAACACCGGGGAGCTGTTTTTT. This chain connects TRBV20-1 to TRBJ2-2, with TRBD2 matching 8 bases. The CDR3 spans 15 residues. The junction had 5 bases not matched to a gene; V was cut back by 3 bases and J by 2 bases. CDR1 DFQATT and CDR2 SNEGSKA come from the germline V gene (reference sequence).

This clonotype was seen just once. The rearrangement joins TRBV28 to TRBJ2-7; D possibly corresponds to TRBD1 (5 bases). This CDR3 comprises 13 residues. Between the trimmed V and J ends, which lost 3 bases and 2 bases, there was a span of 8 bases. In germline, CDR1 is MDHEN, CDR2 SYDVKM. CDR3: CASSLGHPYEQYF. The CDR3 bases are TGTGCCAGCAGTTTGGGGCATCCCTACGAGCAGTACTTC.

This clonotype is medium-sized (0.01 to 0.1%) in the sample. The genes are TRBV6-5 and TRBJ2-3; TRBD2 matches at 12 bases. Per the germline V gene, CDR1 is MNHEY and CDR2 is SVGAGI. There are 16 residues in the CDR3. V gave up 7 bases and J gave up 6 bases; unmatched junction bases: 11. CDR3 sequence (DNA): TGTGCCAGCATCCCCTCTAGCGGGGGGGCAGCGGATACGCAGTATTTT. Amino acid sequence: CASIPSSGGAADTQYF.

There are a few counts of this clonotype. The V gene is TRBV5-5, the J gene TRBJ2-2; weak D call: TRBD1 (6 bases). Germline CDR1 reads SGHKS; CDR2 reads YYEKEE (reference sequence). This CDR3 region has 14 residues. V was pared by 4 bases and J by 6 bases, with 13 bases between. CDR3 residues: CASSQTSGAGELFF. The CDR3 nucleotides read TGTGCCAGCAGCCAAACCTCAGGGGCCGGGGAGCTGTTTTTT.

This clonotype has only a few counts. The chain joins TRBV12-3 or TRBV12-4 to TRBJ1-2; perhaps TRBD1 as D (6 bases). CDR3 length: 15 residues. V was trimmed by 6 bases and J by 1 base, leaving 15 bases between them. The CDR3 DNA follows: TGTGCCAGCAGCCGCGGACAGACCGTTAACTATGGCTACACCTTC. Translated: CASSRGQTVNYGYTF.

This clonotype qualifies as large. The genes are TRBV19 and TRBJ2-3, with no clear D. V lost 1 base and J 1 base, leaving 9 bases between the germline ends. The CDR3 has 15 residues. Germline V gives CDR1 LNHDA, CDR2 SQIVND (reference sequence). The CDR3 nucleotides are TGTGCCAGTAGTATAGGTGGCAGGCGCACAGATACGCAGTATTTT. Its protein is CASSIGGRRTDTQYF.

By sample share, this clonotype is medium-sized. V is TRBV6-5 and J is TRBJ1-2, with D unclear. The CDR3 has 15 amino acids. Trimming stripped 0 bases from V and 5 bases from J, with 13 bases between. CDR1 and CDR2 (germline): MNHEY, SVGAGI. Written as DNA, the CDR3 is TGTGCCAGCAGTTACTCGACTAGCGTTAGTTATGGCTACACCTTC. It yields the protein CASSYSTSVSYGYTF.

V and J are TRBV24-1 and TRBJ1-5, with a tentative D call TRBD1 (6 bases). Germline CDR1 reads KGHDR; CDR2 reads SFDVKD. This CDR3 has 16 amino acids. Trimming cost V 3 bases and J 6 bases, with 17 bases left between them. The CDR3, as DNA: TGTGCCACCAGTGATGAGGGGGGAGGCGCCCTTCAGCCCCAGCATTTT. It encodes CATSDEGGGALQPQHF.

The chain has TRBV4-3 and TRBJ2-7; D remains unclear. Germline V gene sequence: CDR1 LGHNA, CDR2 YSLEER. Trimming pared 0 bases from V and 4 bases from J, leaving 7 bases between. The CDR3 loop spans 13 amino acids. The CDR3 DNA reads as TGCGCCAGCAGCCAAGACAGCCCTTACGAGCAGTACTTC. It codes for CASSQDSPYEQYF.

Only a few counts were recorded for this clonotype. This chain uses TRBV6-5 with TRBJ2-5; D is perhaps TRBD1 (6 bases). The V and J ends lost 5 bases and 4 bases respectively, with 14 bases between them. The germline V gene encodes CDR1 MNHEY and CDR2 SVGAGI. The CDR3 totals 14 residues. DNA of the CDR3: TGTGCCAGCAGTCGGGACACCTATACAGAGACCCAGTACTTC. It translates to CASSRDTYTETQYF.

In this sample, this clonotype turned up a few times. V and J are TRBV12-3 or TRBV12-4 and TRBJ2-7; maybe TRBD2 (6 bases). The CDR3 runs to 16 residues. Trimming removed 0 bases from V and 6 bases from J, with 18 bases in between. The CDR3 bases are TGTGCCAGCAGTTTAGCGGGTCGGGCTGGGACTTTCGAGCAGTACTTC. Translated, it gives CASSLAGRAGTFEQYF.

The table lists this clonotype with a few counts. V is TRBV7-9 and J is TRBJ1-6; TRBD1 matches 7 bases. This CDR3 spans 14 amino acids. J lost 10 bases, V lost 4 bases, and 7 bases had no gene match. Germline assignment: CDR1 SEHNR and CDR2 FQNEAQ (reference sequence). The CDR3 region is CASSSQGQGSPLHF. Written as DNA, the CDR3 is TGTGCCAGCAGCTCACAGGGGCAGGGCTCACCCCTCCACTTT.

This clonotype came up a few times. The rearrangement links TRBV28 to TRBJ2-5; D remains ambiguous. V lost 4 bases and J lost 1, with 10 bases in between. This CDR3 is built from 14 residues. The germline gives CDR1 MDHEN, CDR2 SYDVKM. The CDR3 bases are TGTGCCAGCAGTTCGAGCAGCCTCCAAGAGACCCAGTACTTC. This translates into CASSSSSLQETQYF.

The chain couples TRBV6-5 to TRBJ1-3; a weak D match, TRBD1 (5 bases). This CDR3 is built from 11 residues. Germline loops: CDR1 MNHEY, CDR2 SVGAGI. V was pared by 9 bases and J by 4 bases, with 7 bases between. CDR3 sequence reads: CASRQGNTIYF. CDR3 in DNA: TGTGCCAGTCGACAGGGAAACACCATATATTTT.

The chain combines TRBV27 with TRBJ1-5; the match to TRBD1 covers 10 bases. In germline, CDR1 is MNHEY, CDR2 SMNVEV (reference sequence). There are 17 residues in the CDR3. Trimming at V came to 5 bases and at J to 6 bases, leaving 13 bases not matched to a gene. The CDR3 nucleotides read TGTGCCAGCAGTGGGGGGACAGGGGACTGGGCAAGTCAGCCCCAGCATTTT. Translated, it gives CASSGGTGDWASQPQHF.

J is TRBJ1-5 and V is TRBV20-1, with no clear D. Germline assignment: CDR1 DFQATT and CDR2 SNEGSKA (reference sequence). The CDR3 loop spans 13 amino acids. Trimming left V 3 bases short and J 2 bases short, with 8 bases between. The CDR3 DNA is TGCAGTGCTAGCAGGAAGGGCAATCAGCCCCAGCATTTT. Translating it yields CSASRKGNQPQHF.

This clonotype was detected a few times. The chain couples TRBV12-3 or TRBV12-4 to TRBJ2-6, with D possibly being TRBD1 (5 bases). There are 16 residues in the CDR3. The V and J ends lost 4 bases and 0 bases respectively, with 10 bases between them. CDR3 nucleotides: TGTGCCAGCAGTTGGGGCAGGGTCTCTGGGGCCAACGTCCTGACTTTC. Residues: CASSWGRVSGANVLTF.

This clonotype is deemed medium-sized. This chain links TRBV15 with TRBJ1-5, with TRBD1 matching 7 bases. CDR1 LNHNV and CDR2 YYDKDF come from the germline V gene (reference sequence). This CDR3 comprises 14 residues. Losses at the gene ends were 3 bases for V and 6 bases for J; bases not matched to a gene: 5. In DNA form, the CDR3 reads TGTGCCACCAGCAGTGACACAGGGGCTCAGCCCCAGCATTTT. Translation: CATSSDTGAQPQHF.

This clonotype is labeled medium-sized. This chain uses TRBV19 with TRBJ2-5; D is possibly TRBD1 or TRBD2 (5 bases each). In germline, CDR1 is LNHDA, CDR2 SQIVND (reference sequence). The CDR3 covers 14 residues. The ends were cut back, 4 bases at V and 2 bases at J, with 11 bases in the middle. The DNA for the CDR3 is TGTGCCAGTAGTACCCCCGGGGCTCAAGAGACCCAGTACTTC. This translates into CASSTPGAQETQYF.

This clonotype is medium-sized within its sample. V usage is TRBV6-5 and J usage is TRBJ1-1; D is undetermined. In germline, CDR1 is MNHEY, CDR2 SVGAGI. CDR3 length equals 11 residues. V was trimmed by 3 bases and J by 3 bases, leaving 2 bases between them. DNA for the CDR3: TGTGCCAGCAGTTATTACACTGAAGCTTTCTTT. Translation gives CASSYYTEAFF.

The table lists this clonotype with a few counts. V and J are TRBV20-1 and TRBJ2-2; D is uncertain. This CDR3 region has 16 residues. Germline CDR1 is DFQATT and CDR2 is SNEGSKA (reference sequence). Trimming shortened V by 2 bases and J by 7 bases, and 20 bases separated the two germline ends. CDR3 sequence: CSARPLASARHGELFF. For the CDR3, the DNA is TGCAGTGCTAGACCCCTGGCTAGTGCTCGCCACGGGGAGCTGTTTTTT.

The chain links TRBV24-1 to TRBJ2-1; 15 nucleotides line up with TRBD2. CDR3 length: 16 residues. Germline values: CDR1 KGHDR, CDR2 SFDVKD. Trimming removed 2 bases from V and 7 bases from J; junction bases left unmatched: 2. CDR3 DNA: TGTGCCACCAGTGATTGGACTAGCGGGGGGGGGAATGAGCAGTTCTTC. Its translation: CATSDWTSGGGNEQFF.

Points on this clonotype: A junction boundary mismatches the germline segment, possibly from a read error. The rearrangement joins TRBV12-3 or TRBV12-4 to TRBJ2-7; 9 bases match TRBD1. The CDR3 is 13 amino acids. CDR3 nucleotide sequence: TGCGCCAGCAGCCCGGGACAGGGCTTCGAGCAGTACTTC. Its protein product is CASSPGQGFEQYF.